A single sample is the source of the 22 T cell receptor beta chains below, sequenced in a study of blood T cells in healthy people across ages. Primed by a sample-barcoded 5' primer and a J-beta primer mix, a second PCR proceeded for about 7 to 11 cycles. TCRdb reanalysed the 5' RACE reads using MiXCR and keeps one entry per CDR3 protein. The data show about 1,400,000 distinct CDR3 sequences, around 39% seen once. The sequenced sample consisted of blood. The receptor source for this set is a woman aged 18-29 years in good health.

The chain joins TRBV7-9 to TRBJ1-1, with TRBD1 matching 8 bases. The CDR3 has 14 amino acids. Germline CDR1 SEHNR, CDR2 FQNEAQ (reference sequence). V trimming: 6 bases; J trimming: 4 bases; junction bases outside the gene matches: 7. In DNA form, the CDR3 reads TGTGCCAGCAGGACGACAGGGGATGGCACTGAAGCTTTCTTT. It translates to CASRTTGDGTEAFF.

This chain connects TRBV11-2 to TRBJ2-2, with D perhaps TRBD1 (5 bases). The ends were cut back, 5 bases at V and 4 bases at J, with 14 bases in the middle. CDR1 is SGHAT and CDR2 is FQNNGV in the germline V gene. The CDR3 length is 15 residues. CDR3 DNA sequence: TGTGCCAGCAGCCCCTTCAGGGCCACCACCGGGGAGCTGTTTTTT. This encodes CASSPFRATTGELFF. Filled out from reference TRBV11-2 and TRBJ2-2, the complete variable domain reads EAGVAQSPRYKIIEKRQSVAFWCNPISGHATLYWYQQILGQGPKLLIQFQNNGVVDDSQLPKDRFSAERLKGVDSTLKIQPAKLEDSAVYLCASSPFRATTGELFFGEGSRLTVL.

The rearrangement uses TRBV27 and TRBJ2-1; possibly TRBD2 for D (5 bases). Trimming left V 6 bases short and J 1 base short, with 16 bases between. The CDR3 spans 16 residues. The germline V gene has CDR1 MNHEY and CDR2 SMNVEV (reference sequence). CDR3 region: CASSVSSGNSYNEQFF. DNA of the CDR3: TGTGCCAGCAGCGTTTCATCCGGGAATTCCTACAATGAGCAGTTCTTC.

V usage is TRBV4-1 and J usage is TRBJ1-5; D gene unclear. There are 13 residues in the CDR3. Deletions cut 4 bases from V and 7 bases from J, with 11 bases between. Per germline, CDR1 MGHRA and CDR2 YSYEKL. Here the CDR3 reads CASSRTPLQPQHF. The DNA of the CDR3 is TGCGCCAGCAGCCGGACCCCTTTACAGCCCCAGCATTTT.

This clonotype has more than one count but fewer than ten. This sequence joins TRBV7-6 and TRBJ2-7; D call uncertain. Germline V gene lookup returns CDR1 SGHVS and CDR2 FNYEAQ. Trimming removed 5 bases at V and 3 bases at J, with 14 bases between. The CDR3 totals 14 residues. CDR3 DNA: TGTGCCAGCAGCCCGGACGGCCCACTCTACGAGCAGTACTTC. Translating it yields CASSPDGPLYEQYF.

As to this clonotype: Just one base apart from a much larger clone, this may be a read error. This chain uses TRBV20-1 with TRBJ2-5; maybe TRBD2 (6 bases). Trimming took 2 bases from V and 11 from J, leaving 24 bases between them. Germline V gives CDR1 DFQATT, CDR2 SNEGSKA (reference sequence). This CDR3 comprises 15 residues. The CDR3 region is CSARPSRGTDNGQYF. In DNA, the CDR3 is TGCAGTGCTAGACCCTCGCGCGGGACGGACAATGGGCAGTACTTC.

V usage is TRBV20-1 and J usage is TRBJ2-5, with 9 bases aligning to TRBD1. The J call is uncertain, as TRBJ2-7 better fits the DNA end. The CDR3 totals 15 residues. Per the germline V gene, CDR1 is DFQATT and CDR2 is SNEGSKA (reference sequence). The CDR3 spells CSARSPGQGPYEQYF. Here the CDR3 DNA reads TGCAGTGCCCGCAGTCCGGGACAGGGTCCATACGAGCAGTACTTC.

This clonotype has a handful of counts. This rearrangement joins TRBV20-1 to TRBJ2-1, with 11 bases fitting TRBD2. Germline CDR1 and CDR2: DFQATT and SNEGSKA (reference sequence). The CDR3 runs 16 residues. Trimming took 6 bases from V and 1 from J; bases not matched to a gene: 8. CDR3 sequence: CSADSGTSGSYNEQFF. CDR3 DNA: TGCAGTGCGGACTCCGGGACTAGCGGATCCTACAATGAGCAGTTCTTC.

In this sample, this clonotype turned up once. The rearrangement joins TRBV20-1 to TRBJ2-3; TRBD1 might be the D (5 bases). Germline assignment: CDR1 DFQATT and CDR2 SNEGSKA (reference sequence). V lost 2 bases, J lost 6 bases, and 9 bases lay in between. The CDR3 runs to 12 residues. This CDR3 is CSARKGPDTQYF. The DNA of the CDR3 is TGCAGTGCTAGAAAGGGGCCGGATACGCAGTATTTT.

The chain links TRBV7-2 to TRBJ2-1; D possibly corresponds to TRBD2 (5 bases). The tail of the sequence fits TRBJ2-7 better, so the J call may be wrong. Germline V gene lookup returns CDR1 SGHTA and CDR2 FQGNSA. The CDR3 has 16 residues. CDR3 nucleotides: TGTGCCAGCAGCTTAGTAGGCGGGTTCTCCTACAATGAGCAGTACTTC. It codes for CASSLVGGFSYNEQYF.

The CDR3 here is CAWSVTPETQYF. CDR3 sequence (DNA): TGTGCCTGGAGTGTAACCCCTGAGACCCAGTACTTC. The rearrangement uses TRBV30 and TRBJ2-5; D unresolved. V lost 0 bases and J 5 bases, leaving 7 bases between the germline ends. CDR1 and CDR2 (germline): GTSNPN, SVGIG (reference sequence). This CDR3 region has 12 residues.

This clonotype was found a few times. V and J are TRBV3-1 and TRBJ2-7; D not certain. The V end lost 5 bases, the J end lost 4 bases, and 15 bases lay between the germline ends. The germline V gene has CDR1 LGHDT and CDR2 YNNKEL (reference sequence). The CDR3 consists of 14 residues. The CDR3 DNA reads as TGTGCCAGCAGCGAAGGATCCGGAATGTACGAGCAGTACTTC. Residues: CASSEGSGMYEQYF.

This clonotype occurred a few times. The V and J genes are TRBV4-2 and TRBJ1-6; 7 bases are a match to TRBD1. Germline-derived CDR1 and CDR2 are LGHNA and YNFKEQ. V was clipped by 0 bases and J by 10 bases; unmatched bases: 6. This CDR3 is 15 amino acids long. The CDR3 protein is CASSQDGPGGSPLHF. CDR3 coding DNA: TGTGCCAGCAGCCAAGATGGGCCAGGGGGATCACCCCTCCACTTT.

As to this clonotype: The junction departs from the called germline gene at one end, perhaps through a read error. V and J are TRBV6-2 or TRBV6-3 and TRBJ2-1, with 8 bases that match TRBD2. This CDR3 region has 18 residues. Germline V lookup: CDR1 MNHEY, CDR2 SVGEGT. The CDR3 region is CASNYLIRAGATYNEQFF. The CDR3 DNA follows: TGTGCCAGCAATTACCTCATCCGAGCGGGAGCAACCTACAATGAGCAGTTCTTC.

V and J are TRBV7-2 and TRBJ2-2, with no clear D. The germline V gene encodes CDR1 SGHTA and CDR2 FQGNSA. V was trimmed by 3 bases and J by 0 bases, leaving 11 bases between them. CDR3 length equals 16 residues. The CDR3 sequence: CASSFYWATNTGELFF. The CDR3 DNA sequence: TGTGCCAGCAGCTTCTATTGGGCGACGAACACCGGGGAGCTGTTTTTT.

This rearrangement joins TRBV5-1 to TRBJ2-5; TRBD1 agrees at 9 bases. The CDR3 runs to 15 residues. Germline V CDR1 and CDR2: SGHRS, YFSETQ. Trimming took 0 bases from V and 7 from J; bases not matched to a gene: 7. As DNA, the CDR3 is TGCGCCAGCAGCTTGGCAGGACAGGGGATGGCGACCCAGTACTTC. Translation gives CASSLAGQGMATQYF.

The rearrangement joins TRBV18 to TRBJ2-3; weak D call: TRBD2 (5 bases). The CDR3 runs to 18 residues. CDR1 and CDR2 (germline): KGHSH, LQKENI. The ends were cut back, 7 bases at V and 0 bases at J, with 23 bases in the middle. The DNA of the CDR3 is TGTGCCAGCTTGCGAAACGGTGGAGCGGACCTTAGCACAGATACGCAGTATTTT. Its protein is CASLRNGGADLSTDTQYF.

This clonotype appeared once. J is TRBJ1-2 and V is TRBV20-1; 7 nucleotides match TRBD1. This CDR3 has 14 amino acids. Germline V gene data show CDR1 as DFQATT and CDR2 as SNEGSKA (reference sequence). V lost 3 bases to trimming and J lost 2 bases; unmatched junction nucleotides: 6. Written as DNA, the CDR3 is TGCAGTGCTAGGGGGCAGGGGGGGAACTATGGCTACACCTTC. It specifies CSARGQGGNYGYTF.

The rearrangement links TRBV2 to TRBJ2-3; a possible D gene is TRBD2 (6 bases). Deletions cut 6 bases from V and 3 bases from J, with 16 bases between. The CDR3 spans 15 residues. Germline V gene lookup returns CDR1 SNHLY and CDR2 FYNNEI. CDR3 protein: CASRFTGGGTDTQYF. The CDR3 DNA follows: TGTGCCAGCAGGTTTACAGGTGGGGGGACAGATACGCAGTATTTT.

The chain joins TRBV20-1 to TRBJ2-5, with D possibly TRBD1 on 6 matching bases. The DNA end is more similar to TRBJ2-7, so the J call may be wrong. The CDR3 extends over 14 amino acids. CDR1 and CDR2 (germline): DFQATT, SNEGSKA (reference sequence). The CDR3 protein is CSAGPPDREYEQYF. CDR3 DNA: TGCAGTGCTGGTCCCCCGGACAGAGAATACGAGCAGTACTTC.

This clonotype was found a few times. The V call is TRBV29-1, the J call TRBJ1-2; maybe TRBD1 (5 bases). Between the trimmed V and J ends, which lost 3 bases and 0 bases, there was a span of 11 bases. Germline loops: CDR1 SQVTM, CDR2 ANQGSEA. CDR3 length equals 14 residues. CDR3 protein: CSVEGQLSNYGYTF. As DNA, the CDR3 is TGCAGCGTTGAGGGGCAGCTATCTAACTATGGCTACACCTTC.

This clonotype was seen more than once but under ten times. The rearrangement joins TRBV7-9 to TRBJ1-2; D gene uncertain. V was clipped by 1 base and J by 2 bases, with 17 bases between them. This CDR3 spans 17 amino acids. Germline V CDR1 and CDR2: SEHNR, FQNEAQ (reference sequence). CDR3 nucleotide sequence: TGTGCCAGCAGCTTAGTCGTCGCAGCCAAGGTCAACTATGGCTACACCTTC. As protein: CASSLVVAAKVNYGYTF.